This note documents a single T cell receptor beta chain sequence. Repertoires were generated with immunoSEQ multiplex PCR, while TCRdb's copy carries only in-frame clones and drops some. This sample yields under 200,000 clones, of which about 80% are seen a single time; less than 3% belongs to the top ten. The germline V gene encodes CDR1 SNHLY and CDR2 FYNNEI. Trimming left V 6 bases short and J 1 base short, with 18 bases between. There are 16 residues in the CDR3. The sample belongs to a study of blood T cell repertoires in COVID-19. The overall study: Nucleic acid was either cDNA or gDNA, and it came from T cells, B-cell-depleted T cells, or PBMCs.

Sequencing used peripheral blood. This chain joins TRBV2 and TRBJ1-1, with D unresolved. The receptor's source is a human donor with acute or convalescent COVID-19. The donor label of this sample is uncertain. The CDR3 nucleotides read TGTGCCAGCAGCGCCTTAGGCGGGGTGGGGAACACTGAAGCTTTCTTT. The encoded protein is CASSALGGVGNTEAFF. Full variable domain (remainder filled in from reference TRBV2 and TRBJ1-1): EPEVTQTPSHQVTQMGQEVILRCVPISNHLYFYWYRQILGQKVEFLVSFYNNEISEKSEIFDDQFSVERPDGSNFTLKIRSTKLEDSAMYFCASSALGGVGNTEAFFGQGTRLTVV.